One and the same sample provided the 3 T cell receptor beta chains below, sequenced in a study of monozygotic twins with inflammatory bowel disease. Reprocessing the 5' RACE reads, TCRdb reports a single entry for every CDR3 protein and omits DNA. Its listing shows a few hundred thousand distinct CDR3 sequences. Input material: blood. Receptor source: a human donor with ulcerative colitis or Crohn's disease, or a healthy co-twin of an affected twin (not recorded which).

The chain couples TRBV10-1 to TRBJ2-1; TCRdb selects TRBD1, and the lack of DNA leaves this call unchecked. CDR3 length equals 14 residues. CDR1 is WNHNN and CDR2 is SYGVQD in the germline V gene (reference sequence). This chain's CDR3 is CVSSLGGMVNEQFF.

This chain joins TRBV4-1 and TRBJ2-1; TCRdb's D gene call, TRBD1, goes unchecked for lack of DNA. Per the germline V gene, CDR1 is MGHRA and CDR2 is YSYEKL. The CDR3 extends over 16 amino acids. This chain's CDR3 is CASSQEPAGQYNEQFF.

The chain carries TRBV12-3 or TRBV12-4 and TRBJ1-2; TCRdb gives TRBD1 as the D gene, but with no DNA this cannot be confirmed. The CDR3 consists of 14 residues. CDR3: CASRYTGENYGYTF.